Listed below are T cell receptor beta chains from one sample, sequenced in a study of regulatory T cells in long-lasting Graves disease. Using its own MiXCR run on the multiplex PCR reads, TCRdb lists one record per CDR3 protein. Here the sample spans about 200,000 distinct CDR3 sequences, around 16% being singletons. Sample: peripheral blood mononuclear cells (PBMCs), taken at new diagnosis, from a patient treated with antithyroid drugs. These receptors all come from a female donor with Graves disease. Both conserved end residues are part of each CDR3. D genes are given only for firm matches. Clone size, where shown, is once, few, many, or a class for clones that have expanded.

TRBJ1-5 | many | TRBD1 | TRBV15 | CATSRDGQGAIQPQHF | TGTGCCACCAGCAGAGATGGACAGGGGGCGATTCAGCCCCAGCATTTT
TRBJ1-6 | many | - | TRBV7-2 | CASSLSPGGNSPLHF | TGTGCCAGCAGCTTGTCCCCCGGGGGTAATTCACCCCTCCACTTT
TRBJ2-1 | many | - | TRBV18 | CASSPLGTSNVNEQFF | TGTGCCAGCTCACCACTAGGTACCTCTAACGTCAATGAGCAGTTCTTC
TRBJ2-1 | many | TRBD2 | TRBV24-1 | CATRGSGSSYNEQFF | TGTGCCACCAGGGGTAGCGGGAGCTCCTACAATGAGCAGTTCTTC
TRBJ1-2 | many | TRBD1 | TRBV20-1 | CSARAGTGIGYTF | TGCAGTGCTAGAGCCGGGACAGGGATTGGCTACACCTTC
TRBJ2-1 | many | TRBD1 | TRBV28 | CASSTAGTGGYEQFF | TGTGCCAGCAGTACCGCCGGGACAGGGGGCTATGAGCAGTTCTTC
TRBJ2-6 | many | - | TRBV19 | CASSTRPGAGANVLTF | TGTGCCAGTAGTACCAGACCGGGCGCTGGGGCCAACGTCCTGACTTTC
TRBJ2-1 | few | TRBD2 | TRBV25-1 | CASSPILGRERDNEQFF | TGTGCCAGCAGCCCTATTCTGGGGCGGGAGAGAGACAATGAGCAGTTCTTC
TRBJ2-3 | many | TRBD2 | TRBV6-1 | CASSDTGGPDTQYF | TGTGCCAGCAGTGACACGGGAGGCCCAGATACGCAGTATTTT
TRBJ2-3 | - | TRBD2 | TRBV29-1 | CSARLAGGSTDTQYF | TGCAGCGCACGACTAGCGGGAGGGAGCACAGATACGCAGTATTTT
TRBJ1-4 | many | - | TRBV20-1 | CSAKMEKLFF | TGCAGTGCTAAGATGGAAAAACTGTTTTTT
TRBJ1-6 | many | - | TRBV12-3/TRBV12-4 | CASSLRVDSPLHF | TGTGCCAGCAGTTTAAGGGTGGATTCACCCCTCCACTTT
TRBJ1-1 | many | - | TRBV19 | CASSIGVGNTEAFF | TGTGCCAGTAGTATAGGGGTGGGGAACACTGAAGCTTTCTTT
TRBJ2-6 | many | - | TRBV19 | CASTWAVQTGANVLTF | TGTGCCAGTACTTGGGCAGTACAGACTGGGGCCAACGTCCTGACTTTC
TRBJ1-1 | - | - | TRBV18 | CASSPDSTEAFF | TGTGCCAGCTCACCAGACAGCACTGAAGCTTTCTTT
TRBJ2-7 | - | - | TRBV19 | CASSIGGDSYEQYF | TGTGCCAGTAGTATAGGGGGAGACTCTTACGAGCAGTACTTC
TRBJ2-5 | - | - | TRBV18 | CASSTGGETQYF | TGTGCCAGCTCTACCGGCGGGGAGACCCAGTACTTC
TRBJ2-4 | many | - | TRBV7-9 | CASSRGVENIQYF | TGTGCCAGCAGCCGGGGTGTGGAAAACATTCAGTACTTC
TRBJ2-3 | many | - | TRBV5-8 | CASSFRGSGTDTQYF | TGTGCCAGCAGCTTCAGGGGTAGTGGCACAGATACGCAGTATTTT
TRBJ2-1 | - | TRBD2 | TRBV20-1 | CSAREAGGRVEQFF | TGCAGTGCTAGAGAAGCGGGAGGGCGCGTTGAGCAGTTCTTC
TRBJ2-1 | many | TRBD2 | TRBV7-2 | CASSSAGREYNEQFF | TGTGCCAGCAGCTCCGCGGGGAGGGAGTACAATGAGCAGTTCTTC
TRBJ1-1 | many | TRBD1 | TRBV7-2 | CASSQRGPGTEAFF | TGCGCCAGCAGCCAAAGGGGGCCGGGGACTGAAGCTTTCTTT
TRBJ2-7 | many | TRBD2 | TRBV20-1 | CSATPSSGSSYEQYF | TGCAGTGCTACCCCATCTAGCGGGAGTAGTTACGAGCAGTACTTC
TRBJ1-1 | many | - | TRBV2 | CASHVAVNTEAFF | TGTGCCAGCCATGTAGCCGTGAACACTGAAGCTTTCTTT
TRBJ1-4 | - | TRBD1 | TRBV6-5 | CASSYSPSTGAVGTTNEKLFF | TGTGCCAGCAGTTACTCGCCCTCGACAGGGGCGGTGGGGACAACTAATGAAAAACTGTTTTTT
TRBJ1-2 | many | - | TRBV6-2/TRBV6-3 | CASSYGQNYGYTF | TGTGCCAGCAGTTATGGGCAGAACTATGGCTACACCTTC
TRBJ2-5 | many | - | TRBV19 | CASSHALGSQETQYF | TGTGCCAGTAGTCATGCTCTCGGGAGTCAAGAGACCCAGTACTTC
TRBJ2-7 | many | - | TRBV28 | CASSQGTPQKQYF | TGTGCCAGCAGCCAGGGGACGCCCCAAAAGCAGTACTTC
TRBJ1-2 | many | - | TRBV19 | CASSIMGGSYGYTF | TGTGCCAGTAGTATAATGGGGGGCTCCTATGGCTACACCTTC
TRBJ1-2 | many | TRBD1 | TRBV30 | CAWSVRGQGSGGYTF | TGTGCCTGGAGTGTACGGGGACAGGGGAGCGGTGGCTACACCTTC
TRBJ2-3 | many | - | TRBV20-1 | CSPSGQFTDTQYF | TGCAGCCCCTCGGGCCAGTTCACAGATACGCAGTATTTT
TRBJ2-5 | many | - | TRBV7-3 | CASSKEGWETQYF | TGTGCCAGCAGCAAGGAGGGTTGGGAGACCCAGTACTTC
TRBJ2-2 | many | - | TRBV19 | CASSIPGTTGELFF | TGTGCCAGTAGTATCCCGGGGACCACCGGGGAGCTGTTTTTT
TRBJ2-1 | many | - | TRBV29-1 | CSEVRQGNNEQFF | TGCAGCGAAGTGAGGCAGGGTAACAATGAGCAGTTCTTC
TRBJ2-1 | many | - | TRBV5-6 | CASSRVGESYNEQFF | TGTGCCAGCAGCCGGGTAGGGGAGAGCTACAATGAGCAGTTCTTC
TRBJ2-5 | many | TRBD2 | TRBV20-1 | CSAGLAGVQETQYF | TGCAGTGCTGGATTAGCGGGAGTACAAGAGACCCAGTACTTC
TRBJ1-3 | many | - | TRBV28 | CASRPADISSGNTIYF | TGTGCCAGCAGACCAGCCGACATATCCTCTGGAAACACCATATATTTT
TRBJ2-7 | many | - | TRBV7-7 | CASSPTRLGEQYF | TGTGCTAGCAGCCCGACAAGGCTTGGGGAGCAGTACTTC
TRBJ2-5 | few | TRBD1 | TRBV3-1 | CASSQRTGGRETQYF | TGTGCCAGCAGCCAACGGACAGGGGGCAGGGAGACCCAGTACTTC
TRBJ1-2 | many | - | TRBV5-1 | CASSLGRLYGYTF | TGCGCCAGCAGCTTAGGACGGTTATATGGCTACACCTTC
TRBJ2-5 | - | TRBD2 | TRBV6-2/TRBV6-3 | CASRTTSGTQETQYF | TGTGCCAGCAGGACGACTAGCGGGACACAAGAGACCCAGTACTTC
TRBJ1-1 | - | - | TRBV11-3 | CASSSGPRWAFF | TGTGCCAGCAGTTCCGGGCCCCGATGGGCTTTCTTT
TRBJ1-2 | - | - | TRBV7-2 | CASSLVYGGYTF | TGTGCCAGCAGCTTAGTTTATGGTGGCTACACCTTC
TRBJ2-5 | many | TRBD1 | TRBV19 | CASSPSPGQGLETQYF | TGTGCCAGTAGTCCTAGTCCGGGACAGGGACTAGAGACCCAGTACTTC
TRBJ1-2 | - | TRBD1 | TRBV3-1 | CASSHRGQDYGYTF | TGTGCCAGCAGCCACAGGGGGCAAGACTATGGCTACACCTTC
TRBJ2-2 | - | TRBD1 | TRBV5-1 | CASSLAQGAGTGELFF | TGCGCCAGCAGCTTGGCCCAGGGGGCCGGGACCGGGGAGCTGTTTTTT
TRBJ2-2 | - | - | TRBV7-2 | CASSLGSLATGELFF | TGTGCCAGCAGCTTAGGCAGCCTCGCCACCGGGGAGCTGTTTTTT
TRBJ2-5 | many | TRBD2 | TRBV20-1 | CSAPRLAGETQYF | TGCAGTGCTCCCCGACTAGCGGGAGAGACCCAGTACTTC
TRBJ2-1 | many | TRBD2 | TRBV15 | CATSGRTSGRAETYNEQFF | TGTGCCACCAGCGGGAGGACTAGCGGGAGGGCCGAAACCTACAATGAGCAGTTCTTC
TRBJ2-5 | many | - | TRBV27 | CASSLGVRAQETQYF | TGTGCCAGCAGTTTAGGGGTCAGGGCCCAAGAGACCCAGTACTTC
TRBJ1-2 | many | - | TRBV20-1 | CSAGDLYGYTF | TGCAGTGCGGGGGACCTCTATGGCTACACCTTC
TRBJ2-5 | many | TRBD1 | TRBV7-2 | CASSSLQDRGETQYF | TGTGCCAGCAGCTCCCTCCAAGACAGGGGAGAGACCCAGTACTTC
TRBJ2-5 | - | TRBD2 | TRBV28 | CASSSPGLAGQTQYF | TGTGCCAGCAGTTCGCCGGGACTAGCTGGACAGACCCAGTACTTC
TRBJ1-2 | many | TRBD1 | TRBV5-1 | CASSRRATGVNYGYTF | TGTGCCAGCAGCCGTCGGGCGACAGGGGTTAACTATGGCTACACCTTC
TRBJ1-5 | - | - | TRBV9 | CASSVGVQGNQPQHF | TGTGCCAGCAGCGTAGGGGTTCAAGGCAATCAGCCCCAGCATTTT